Detailed here is one T cell receptor (beta chain). Ages ranged from roughly 18 to 100 years, with residence in around 24 US areas. Self-reported history from a screening survey and questionnaire set each donor's cohort. Per the original data handling: Amplification from reference gene primers served as the basis for estimated nucleated cell counts. Produced via immunoSEQ multiplex PCR; TCRdb's table is partial and in-frame only. V, J and clone size derive from that table, while D and trimming were established from the DNA sequence. Here the sample spans approximately 450,000 clones, approximately 90% being singletons. The data were obtained in a study of blood T cell repertoires in COVID-19. Germline CDR1 is KGHSH and CDR2 is LQKENI. The CDR3 covers 16 residues. After removal of 3 bases from V and 3 bases from J, the junction contained 10 bases not matched to a gene.

The gene calls are TRBV18 and TRBJ1-1; 7 positions match TRBD1. This TCR was recovered from a woman aged 18-29 years with acute COVID-19. Sequenced: PBMCs or T cells enriched from blood (not recorded which). The DNA of the CDR3 is TGTGCCAGCTCACCGGGACAGTCCGGCCTGTACACTGAAGCTTTCTTT. As protein: CASSPGQSGLYTEAFF.